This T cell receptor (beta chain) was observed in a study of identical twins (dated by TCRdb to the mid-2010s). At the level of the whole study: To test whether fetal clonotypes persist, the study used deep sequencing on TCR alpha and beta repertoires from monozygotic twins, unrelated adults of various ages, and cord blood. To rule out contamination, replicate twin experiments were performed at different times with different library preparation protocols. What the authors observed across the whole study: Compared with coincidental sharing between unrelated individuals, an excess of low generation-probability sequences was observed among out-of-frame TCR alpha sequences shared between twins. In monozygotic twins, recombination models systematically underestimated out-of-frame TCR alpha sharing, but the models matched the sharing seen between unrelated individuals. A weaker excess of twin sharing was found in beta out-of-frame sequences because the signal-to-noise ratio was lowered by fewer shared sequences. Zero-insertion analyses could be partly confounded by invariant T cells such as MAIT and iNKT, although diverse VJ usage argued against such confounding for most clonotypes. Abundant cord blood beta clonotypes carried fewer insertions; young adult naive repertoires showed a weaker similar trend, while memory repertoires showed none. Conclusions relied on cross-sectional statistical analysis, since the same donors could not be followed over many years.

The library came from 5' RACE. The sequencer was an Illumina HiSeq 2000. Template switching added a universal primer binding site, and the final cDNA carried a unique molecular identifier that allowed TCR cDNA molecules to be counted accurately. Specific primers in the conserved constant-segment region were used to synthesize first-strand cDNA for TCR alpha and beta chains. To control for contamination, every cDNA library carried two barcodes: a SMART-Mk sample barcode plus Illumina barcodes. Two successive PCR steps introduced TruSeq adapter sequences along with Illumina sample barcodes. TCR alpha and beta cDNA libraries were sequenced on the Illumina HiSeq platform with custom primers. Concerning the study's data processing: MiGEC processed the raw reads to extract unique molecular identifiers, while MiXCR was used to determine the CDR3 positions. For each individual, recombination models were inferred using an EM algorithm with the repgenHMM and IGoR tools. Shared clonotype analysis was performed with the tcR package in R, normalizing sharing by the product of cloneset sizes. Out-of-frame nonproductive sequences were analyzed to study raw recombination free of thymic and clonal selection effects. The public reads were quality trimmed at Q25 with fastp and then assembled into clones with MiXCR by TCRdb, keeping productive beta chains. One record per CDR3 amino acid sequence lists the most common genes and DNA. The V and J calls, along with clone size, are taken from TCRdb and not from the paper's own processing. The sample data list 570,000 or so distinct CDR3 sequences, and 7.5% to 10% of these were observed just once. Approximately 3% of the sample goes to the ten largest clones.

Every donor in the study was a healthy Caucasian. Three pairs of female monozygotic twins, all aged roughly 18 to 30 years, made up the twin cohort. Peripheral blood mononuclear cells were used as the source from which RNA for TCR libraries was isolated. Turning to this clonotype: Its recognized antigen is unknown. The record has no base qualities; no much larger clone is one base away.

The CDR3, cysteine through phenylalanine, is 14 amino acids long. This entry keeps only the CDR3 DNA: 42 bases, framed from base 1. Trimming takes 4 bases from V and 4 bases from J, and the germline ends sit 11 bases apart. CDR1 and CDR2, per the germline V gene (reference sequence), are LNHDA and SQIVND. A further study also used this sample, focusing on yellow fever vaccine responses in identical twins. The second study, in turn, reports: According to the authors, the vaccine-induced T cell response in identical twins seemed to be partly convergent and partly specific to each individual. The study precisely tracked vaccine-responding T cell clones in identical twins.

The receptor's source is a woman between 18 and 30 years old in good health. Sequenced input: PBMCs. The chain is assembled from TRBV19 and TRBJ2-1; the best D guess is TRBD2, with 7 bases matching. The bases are TGTGCCAGTAGTAACGGGGGGCCTTACAATGAGCAGTTCTTC. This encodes CASSNGGPYNEQFF.